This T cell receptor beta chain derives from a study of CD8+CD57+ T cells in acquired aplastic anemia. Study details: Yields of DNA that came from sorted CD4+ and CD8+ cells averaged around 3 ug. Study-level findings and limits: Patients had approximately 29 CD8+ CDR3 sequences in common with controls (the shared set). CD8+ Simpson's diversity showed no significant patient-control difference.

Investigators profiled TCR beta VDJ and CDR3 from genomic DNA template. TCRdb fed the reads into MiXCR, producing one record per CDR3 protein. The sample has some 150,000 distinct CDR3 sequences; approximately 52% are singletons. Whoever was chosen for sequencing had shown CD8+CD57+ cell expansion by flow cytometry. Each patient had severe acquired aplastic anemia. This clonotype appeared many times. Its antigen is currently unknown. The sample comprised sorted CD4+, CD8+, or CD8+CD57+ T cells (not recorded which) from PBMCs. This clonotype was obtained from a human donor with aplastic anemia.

This chain's CDR3 is CASSLGGGVEAFF. The CDR3 DNA follows: TGTGCCAGCAGTCTCGGGGGAGGAGTTGAAGCTTTCTTT. This rearrangement joins TRBV6-1 to TRBJ1-1, with a tentative D call TRBD1 (5 bases). Germline V gives CDR1 MNHNS, CDR2 SASEGT. The CDR3 loop spans 13 amino acids. Trimming pared 5 bases from V and 7 bases from J, leaving 14 bases between.